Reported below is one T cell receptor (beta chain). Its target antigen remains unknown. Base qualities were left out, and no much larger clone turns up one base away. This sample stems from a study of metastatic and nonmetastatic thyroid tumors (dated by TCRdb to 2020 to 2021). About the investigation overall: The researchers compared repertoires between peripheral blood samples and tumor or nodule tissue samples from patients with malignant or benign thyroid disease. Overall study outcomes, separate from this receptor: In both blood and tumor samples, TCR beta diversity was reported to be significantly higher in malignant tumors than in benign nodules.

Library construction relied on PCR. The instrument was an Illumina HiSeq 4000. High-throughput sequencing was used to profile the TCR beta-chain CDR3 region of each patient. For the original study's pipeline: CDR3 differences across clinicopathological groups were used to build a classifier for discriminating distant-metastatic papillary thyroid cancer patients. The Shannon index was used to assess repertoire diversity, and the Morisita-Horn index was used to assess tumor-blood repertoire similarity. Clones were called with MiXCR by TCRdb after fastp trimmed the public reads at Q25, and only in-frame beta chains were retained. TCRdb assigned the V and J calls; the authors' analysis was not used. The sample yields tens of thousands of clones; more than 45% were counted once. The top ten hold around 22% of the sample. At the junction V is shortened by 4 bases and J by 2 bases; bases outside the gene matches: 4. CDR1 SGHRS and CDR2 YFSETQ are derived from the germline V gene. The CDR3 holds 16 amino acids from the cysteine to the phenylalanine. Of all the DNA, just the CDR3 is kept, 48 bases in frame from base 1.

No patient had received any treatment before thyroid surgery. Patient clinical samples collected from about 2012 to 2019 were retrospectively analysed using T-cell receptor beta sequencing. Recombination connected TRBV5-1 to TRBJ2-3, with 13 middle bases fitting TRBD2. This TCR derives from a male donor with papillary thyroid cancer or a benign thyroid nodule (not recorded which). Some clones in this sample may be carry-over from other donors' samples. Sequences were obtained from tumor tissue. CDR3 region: CASSPGLAGYTDTQYF. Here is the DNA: TGCGCCAGCAGCCCGGGACTAGCGGGGTACACAGATACGCAGTATTTT. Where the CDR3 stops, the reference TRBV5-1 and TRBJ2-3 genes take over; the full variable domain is KAGVTQTPRYLIKTRGQQVTLSCSPISGHRSVSWYQQTPGQGLQFLFEYFSETQRNKGNFPGRFSGRQFSNSRSEMNVSTLELGDSALYLCASSPGLAGYTDTQYFGPGTRLTVL.